These 16 T cell receptor beta chains share one sample of origin, sequenced in a study of cytomegalovirus exposure and HLA in healthy donors. The primer mix had 60 Vbeta and 13 Jbeta primers. TCRdb's table, derived via immunoSEQ multiplex PCR, lists solely in-frame clones and lacks some. Of under 200,000 clones listed, 75% were seen once; the top ten hold 4.9%. The sample comprised PBMCs. These receptors all stem from a male donor in good health and CMV-seronegative.

The count of this clone is one. The chain links TRBV9 to TRBJ1-6; no clear D gene. The CDR3 has 17 residues. The germline V gene has CDR1 SGDLS and CDR2 YYNGEE. Between the trimmed V and J ends, which lost 0 bases and 7 bases, there was a span of 17 bases. Here the CDR3 DNA reads TGTGCCAGCAGCGTAGAAGCCGCGCGGGCCAGCAATTCACCCCTCCACTTT. It encodes CASSVEAARASNSPLHF.

Ten or more counts support this clone. This chain connects TRBV19 to TRBJ2-1; 11 bases align to TRBD2. Germline V gene lookup returns CDR1 LNHDA and CDR2 SQIVND (reference sequence). V dropped 6 bases and J dropped 4; count of bases not matched to a gene: 5. This CDR3 region has 15 residues. CDR3 bases: TGTGCCAGTAGCACGGGACTAGCGGATTACAATGAGCAGTTCTTC. The encoded protein is CASSTGLADYNEQFF.

This sequence joins TRBV7-8 and TRBJ2-1; TRBD2 is a possible D gene (5 bases). Per germline, CDR1 SGHVS and CDR2 FQNEAQ. This CDR3 is built from 14 residues. V lost 3 bases and J lost 7, with 13 bases in between. In nucleotides, the CDR3 is TGTGCCAGCAGCTTTGAGCGGAGGAGGAATGAGCAGTTCTTC. Its protein is CASSFERRRNEQFF. The full variable domain, in which reference TRBV7-8 and TRBJ2-1 provide the parts outside the CDR3, is GAGVSQSPRYKVAKRGQDVALRCDPISGHVSLFWYQQALGQGPEFLTYFQNEAQLDKSGLPSDRFFAERPEGSVSTLKIQRTQQEDSAVYLCASSFERRRNEQFFGPGTRLTVL.

V is TRBV19 and J is TRBJ1-2; D might be TRBD1 (6 bases). Per germline, CDR1 LNHDA and CDR2 SQIVND (reference sequence). Trimming took off 3 bases at V and 0 bases at J, with 17 bases between the two ends. The CDR3 is 17 residues long. CDR3 DNA: TGTGCCAGTAGTATTTCGGGCAGGGGACCTACTAACTATGGCTACACCTTC. Its protein is CASSISGRGPTNYGYTF.

The chain joins TRBV28 to TRBJ2-7; TRBD1 might be the D (5 bases). The V and J ends lost 6 bases and 2 bases respectively, with 8 bases between them. CDR3 size: 12 residues. Germline V gene lookup returns CDR1 MDHEN and CDR2 SYDVKM. The CDR3 nucleotides are TGTGCCAGCAGGCCCAGGGCCTACGAGCAGTACTTC. It yields the protein CASRPRAYEQYF.

This clone has more than one count but fewer than ten. The CDR3, as DNA: TGCAGCGTTGCTGGACAGGCAAGCTCCTACGAGCAGTACTTC. Translating it yields CSVAGQASSYEQYF. The gene calls are TRBV29-1 and TRBJ2-5; the match to TRBD1 covers 7 bases. The J call could be wrong; TRBJ2-7 is a better fit for the DNA end. The CDR3 sequence is 14 residues long. CDR1 is SQVTM and CDR2 is ANQGSEA in the germline V gene.

The V and J genes are TRBV18 and TRBJ2-3; 9 nucleotides agree with TRBD2. J lost 2 bases, V lost 1 base, and 7 bases had no gene match. Per the germline V gene, CDR1 is KGHSH and CDR2 is LQKENI. This CDR3 spans 17 amino acids. The CDR3 spells CASSPRVAGVPTDTQYF. In DNA, the CDR3 is TGTGCCAGCTCACCACGGGTAGCGGGAGTACCCACAGATACGCAGTATTTT.

The chain employs TRBV18 and TRBJ2-5; D possibly corresponds to TRBD1 (5 bases). The V end lost 2 bases, the J end lost 5 bases, and 12 bases lay between the germline ends. Germline V gene lookup returns CDR1 KGHSH and CDR2 LQKENI. There are 14 residues in the CDR3. CDR3 bases: TGTGCCAGCTCACCAATCGACAGTGCGGAGACCCAGTACTTC. It yields the protein CASSPIDSAETQYF.

The chain carries TRBV9 and TRBJ1-2; possible D gene TRBD1, 5 bases. The CDR3 sequence is 17 residues long. Per the germline V gene, CDR1 is SGDLS and CDR2 is YYNGEE. V lost 0 bases to trimming and J lost 6 bases, with 21 bases between them. Written as DNA, the CDR3 is TGTGCCAGCAGCGTAGATCCGGTGGCGGGGGGTGCGAATGGCTACACCTTC. This encodes CASSVDPVAGGANGYTF.

This sequence joins TRBV9 and TRBJ1-5, with 7 nucleotides matching TRBD1. The germline V gene encodes CDR1 SGDLS and CDR2 YYNGEE. The CDR3 totals 15 residues. V was clipped by 2 bases and J by 3 bases; unmatched bases: 5. The CDR3 spells CASSVEQGINQPQHF. The CDR3 nucleotides read TGTGCCAGCAGCGTGGAACAGGGGATCAATCAGCCCCAGCATTTT.

This clone appeared a single time. This chain links TRBV7-3 with TRBJ2-7, with a possible D match to TRBD2 (5 bases). CDR1 is SGHTA and CDR2 is FQGTGA in the germline V gene. V lost 5 bases and J 1 base, leaving 12 bases between the germline ends. This CDR3 has 14 amino acids. The CDR3 DNA reads as TGTGCCAGCAGCCCTGCCGGGGAATCCTACGAGCAGTACTTC. Amino acids: CASSPAGESYEQYF.

This clone was observed a handful of times. This chain joins TRBV19 and TRBJ1-1; the D gene is possibly TRBD1 (5 bases). The germline V gene encodes CDR1 LNHDA and CDR2 SQIVND (reference sequence). The ends were cut back, 3 bases at V and 6 bases at J, with 11 bases in the middle. The length of the CDR3 is 13 residues. CDR3 region: CASSMGHEPEAFF. The CDR3 bases are TGTGCCAGTAGTATGGGGCATGAGCCTGAAGCTTTCTTT.

The chain couples TRBV6-5 to TRBJ2-5; 8 bases line up with TRBD1. Per germline, CDR1 MNHEY and CDR2 SVGAGI. This CDR3 comprises 16 residues. Trimming took 0 bases from V and 5 from J; bases not matched to a gene: 8. The CDR3 DNA follows: TGTGCCAGCAGTTACTCGATGTTGACAGGGGTCGAGACCCAGTACTTC. The encoded protein is CASSYSMLTGVETQYF.

This sequence joins TRBV4-2 and TRBJ1-4; D may be TRBD1 (5 bases). The length of the CDR3 is 15 residues. Germline CDR1 LGHNA, CDR2 YNFKEQ. V dropped 1 base and J dropped 5 bases, with 11 bases sitting between them. CDR3 sequence: CASSQVGVTNEKLFF. The CDR3 nucleotides read TGTGCCAGCAGCCAAGTAGGGGTTACCAATGAAAAACTGTTTTTT.

This chain connects TRBV7-6 to TRBJ2-7; 7 bases align to TRBD1. The CDR3 totals 14 residues. The V segment lost 5 bases and the J segment 2 bases; nucleotides outside the gene matches: 6. Germline CDR1 reads SGHVS; CDR2 reads FNYEAQ. CDR3 protein: CASSQRQGTYEQYF. Here the CDR3 DNA reads TGTGCCAGCAGCCAGAGACAGGGAACCTACGAGCAGTACTTC.

This clone was observed a handful of times. The gene calls are TRBV30 and TRBJ2-4; 8 bases map to TRBD1. The germline gives CDR1 GTSNPN, CDR2 SVGIG (reference sequence). CDR3 length: 14 residues. V shed 1 base and J 8 bases; nucleotides not matched to a gene: 7. CDR3 protein: CAWSDRGAPYIQYF. In DNA form, the CDR3 reads TGTGCCTGGAGTGACAGGGGGGCGCCGTACATTCAGTACTTC. Full variable domain (remainder filled in from reference TRBV30 and TRBJ2-4): SQTIHQWPATLVQPVGSPLSLECTVEGTSNPNLYWYRQAAGRGLQLLFYSVGIGQISSEVPQNLSASRPQDRQFILSSKKLLLSDSGFYLCAWSDRGAPYIQYFGAGTRLSVL.